This is a list of T cell receptor beta chains from one sample in a study of sequential checkpoint blockade in melanoma. The table came from immunoSEQ multiplex PCR; TCRdb's copy has only in-frame clones and leaves some out. The sample contains under 9,500 clones, more than 55% of which appear only once. The sequenced sample was CD8+ T cells sorted from blood (inferred from file names), obtained from a patient given nivolumab and ipilimumab in sequence. The receptors come from a human donor with melanoma. Each CDR3 is given with its conserved first and last residue. The D gene is left open where the match is weak. Rows give clone size only sometimes, using once, few, many, or a class for an expanded clone.

NA	TRBJ2-1	TRBV7-7	NA	TGTGCCAGCAGCTTAGGAGGGGGTGAGCAGTTCTTC	CASSLGGGEQFF
TRBD2	TRBJ2-7	TRBV5-1	NA	TGCGCCAGCAGCTTTTTGGGACTAGCGGGCACTACCTCCTACGAGCAGTACTTC	CASSFLGLAGTTSYEQYF
NA	TRBJ2-5	TRBV4-1	NA	TGCGCCAGCAGCCAAGGTCTAGGACTGGGCGTTGGGACCCAGTACTTC	CASSQGLGLGVGTQYF
NA	TRBJ2-1	TRBV4-3	NA	TGCGCCAGCAGCACTTATGGAGGGGATGAGCAGTTCTTC	CASSTYGGDEQFF
NA	TRBJ2-1	TRBV7-6	NA	TGTGCCAGCAGCTCCAGCGAGGGATATTACAATGAGCAGTTCTTC	CASSSSEGYYNEQFF
TRBD1	TRBJ2-1	TRBV7-9	NA	TGTGCCAGCAGCACCGGGACAGGGGAGGTCAATGAGCAGTTCTTC	CASSTGTGEVNEQFF
TRBD1	TRBJ1-1	TRBV9	medium-sized	TGTGCCAGCAGAGCAGGGACAGGGGGCGCCGTGGGGACTGAAGCTTTCTTT	CASRAGTGGAVGTEAFF
NA	TRBJ2-1	TRBV5-1	medium-sized	TGCGCCAGCAGCTTGGTTAGAAATGAGCAGTTCTTC	CASSLVRNEQFF
TRBD1	TRBJ2-7	TRBV7-9	NA	TGTGCCAGCAGGGCCGACAGGGGCAACGAGCAGTACTTC	CASRADRGNEQYF
TRBD2	TRBJ2-1	TRBV7-9	NA	TGTGCCAGCCCAAGCGGGGGGCCGTTAAATGAGCAGTTCTTC	CASPSGGPLNEQFF
TRBD1	TRBJ1-2	TRBV9	NA	TGTGCCAGCAGCGTAGACCGTCAGGGGGTGTTCCATGGCTACACCTTC	CASSVDRQGVFHGYTF
NA	TRBJ2-7	TRBV9	NA	TGTGCCAGCAGCCCGGCAGACAGGTTTAGGGAGCAGTACTTC	CASSPADRFREQYF
NA	TRBJ1-2	TRBV6-6	NA	TGTGCCAGCAGCGTCAGGGGCGGCTACACCTTC	CASSVRGGYTF
NA	TRBJ2-7	TRBV6-5	few	TGTGCCAGCAGTTACTCGGCCAGCTCCTACGAGCAGTACTTC	CASSYSASSYEQYF
NA	TRBJ2-3	TRBV2	NA	TGTGCCAGGCAGGAGCGGAGACCCTTTGGCGATACGCAGTATTTT	CARQERRPFGDTQYF
TRBD1	TRBJ2-1	TRBV4-1	NA	TGCGCCAGCAGCCTGCCGACAGGGTCAAATGAGCAGTTCTTC	CASSLPTGSNEQFF
NA	TRBJ2-7	TRBV7-9	NA	TGTGCCACCAATCGGGGATTCTCCTTCGAGCAGTACTTC	CATNRGFSFEQYF
TRBD1	TRBJ1-2	TRBV5-8	NA	TGTGCCAGCAGGAACCCGGGACAGTCGTCTTTTAACTATGGCTACACCTTC	CASRNPGQSSFNYGYTF
NA	TRBJ1-2	TRBV28	NA	TGTGCCAGCAGCCCCCCGCCTAGCTACACCTTC	CASSPPPSYTF
NA	TRBJ2-2	TRBV25-1	NA	TGTGCCAGCAGTGAACTGGACTTTAACACCGGGGAGCTGTTTTTT	CASSELDFNTGELFF
TRBD2	TRBJ2-7	TRBV4-1	NA	TGCGCCAGCAGCCCGGGGGGGGGCACGGCCCACGAGCAGTACTTC	CASSPGGGTAHEQYF
NA	TRBJ2-1	TRBV28	once	TGTGCCAGCAGTCCCCTCCCAGGCCTCTTTGCGGAGCAGTTCTTC	CASSPLPGLFAEQFF
TRBD1	TRBJ2-3	TRBV7-6	NA	TGTGCCAGCAGCTACTACCAGGGGGCCTATGCTGCAGATACGCAGTATTTT	CASSYYQGAYAADTQYF
TRBD1	TRBJ2-2	TRBV29-1	NA	TGCAGCGTCGAGCCGGTAGGGACAGGGGCCGGGGAGCTGTTTTTT	CSVEPVGTGAGELFF
NA	TRBJ2-2	TRBV2	NA	TGTGCCAGTCTAGACACCGGGGAGCTGTTTTTT	CASLDTGELFF
TRBD1	TRBJ2-1	TRBV7-6	NA	TGTGCCAGCAGCTCCAGGGGGAGAAATGAGCAGTTCTTC	CASSSRGRNEQFF
NA	TRBJ2-7	TRBV9	NA	TGTGCCAGCACCCCTTCGGAGAGAGCGATGGCCCTGACGGGGGAGCAGTACTTC	CASTPSERAMALTGEQYF
NA	TRBJ1-1	TRBV28	NA	TGTGCCAGCAGTCCGTCCTCGGTTCTGAACACTGAAGCTTTCTTT	CASSPSSVLNTEAFF
TRBD1	TRBJ1-1	TRBV12-5	few	TGTGCTAGTGGTTTGGACCGGGACAGATACACTGAAGCTTTCTTT	CASGLDRDRYTEAFF
NA	TRBJ1-2	TRBV27	NA	TGTGCCAGCAGCGCCCATGGCAGGGGCTATGGCTACACCTTC	CASSAHGRGYGYTF
NA	TRBJ2-7	TRBV4-1	NA	TGCGCCAGCAGCGGCGGGGCAGGGCAGTACTTC	CASSGGAGQYF
NA	TRBJ2-7	TRBV7-6	once	TGTGCCAGCAGCCCCCAGGATGGACGAAGCGGCTCCTACGAGCAGTACTTC	CASSPQDGRSGSYEQYF
NA	TRBJ2-1	TRBV7-9	few	TGCGCCAGCAGCCAGTCGCTACGGGACTCTCAGTTCTTC	CASSQSLRDSQFF
NA	TRBJ1-1	TRBV6-4	few	TGTGCCAGCAGTGACTCGGCGGGGAACACTGAAGCTTTCTTT	CASSDSAGNTEAFF
NA	TRBJ1-1	TRBV19	few	TGTGCCAGTAGTATAGGAGGGGGGGGCACTGAAGCTTTCTTT	CASSIGGGGTEAFF
NA	TRBJ2-2	TRBV15	NA	TGTGCCACCAGCAGTGGAGGATCCGGGGAGCTGTTTTTT	CATSSGGSGELFF
TRBD2	TRBJ2-3	TRBV6-4	NA	TGTGCCAGCAGTGGGACTAGCGGGACAGATACGCAGTATTTT	CASSGTSGTDTQYF
TRBD2	TRBJ2-7	TRBV13	few	TGTGCCACCAGCAGCCTAGCGGGGGAAGAGCAGTACTTC	CATSSLAGEEQYF
NA	TRBJ2-2	TRBV4-1	NA	TGCGCCAGCAGCATCGGACTCAGAGCCGGGGAGCTGTTTTTT	CASSIGLRAGELFF
TRBD1	TRBJ1-5	TRBV6-4	few	TGTGCCAGCAGTGAGAACCCTACAGGGGACCTTAATCAGCCCCAGCATTTT	CASSENPTGDLNQPQHF
TRBD1	TRBJ2-7	TRBV10-3	NA	TGTGCCATCAGTGACTCCGGGACAGGGGACGAGCAGTACTTC	CAISDSGTGDEQYF
TRBD1	TRBJ1-2	TRBV7-9	NA	TGTGCCAGCAGCTCGGACAGGGACCGCCATGGCTACACCTTC	CASSSDRDRHGYTF
NA	TRBJ1-2	TRBV4-2	few	TGTGCCAGCAGCTTGGGGGGGCCAGATGGCTACACCTTC	CASSLGGPDGYTF
NA	TRBJ2-7	TRBV5-6	NA	TGTGCCAGCAGCTTGGGGGTTCAGGGGGAGCAGTACTTC	CASSLGVQGEQYF
TRBD1	TRBJ1-1	TRBV11-2	NA	TGTGCCAGCAGCCCCCGACAGGGCCGGACTGAAGCTTTCTTT	CASSPRQGRTEAFF
TRBD1	TRBJ1-5	TRBV4-1	NA	TGCGCCAGCAGCCAAAAAACAGGGGGCTTTCAGCCCCAGCATTTT	CASSQKTGGFQPQHF
TRBD1	TRBJ2-7	TRBV5-5	NA	TGTGCCAGCAGCGCACCTCAGACAGGGTACGAGCAGTACTTC	CASSAPQTGYEQYF
NA	TRBJ1-2	TRBV7-3	few	TGTGCCAGCAGCTCACTCTATGGCTACACCTTC	CASSSLYGYTF